Listed here are 19 T cell receptor beta chains from one sample, sequenced in a study of T cell changes during pregnancy in multiple sclerosis. Assay used: immunoSEQ multiplex PCR; TCRdb lists only in-frame clones, some missing. The table has about 36,000 clones, 85% to 90% seen once; the top ten hold roughly 0.58%. The material was CD4+ T cells from peripheral blood mononuclear cells, obtained in the first trimester of pregnancy. Every receptor here comes from a female donor with multiple sclerosis, enrolled in a pregnancy study.

The V gene is TRBV10-3, the J gene TRBJ2-7; the match to TRBD1 covers 10 bases. V dropped 8 bases and J dropped 6; count of bases not matched to a gene: 10. The CDR3 consists of 14 residues. Germline-derived CDR1 and CDR2 are ENHRY and SYGVKD. The CDR3 loop is CAIGGQGVISEQYF. The CDR3 bases are TGTGCCATCGGAGGACAGGGGGTTATCAGCGAGCAGTACTTC.

The chain joins TRBV7-3 to TRBJ2-2; TRBD1 is a possible D gene (5 bases). The CDR3 extends over 18 amino acids. Germline V gene sequence: CDR1 SGHTA, CDR2 FQGTGA. Trimming cost V 1 base and J 5 bases, with 20 bases left between them. The chain's CDR3 is CASSLISMGRDITGELFF. CDR3 in DNA: TGTGCCAGCAGCTTAATAAGTATGGGCAGGGATATTACCGGGGAGCTGTTTTTT. The full variable domain, completed using reference TRBV7-3 and TRBJ2-2, is GAGVSQTPSNKVTEKGKYVELRCDPISGHTALYWYRQSLGQGPEFLIYFQGTGAADDSGLPNDRFFAVRPEGSVSTLKIQRTERGDSAVYLCASSLISMGRDITGELFFGEGSRLTVL.

Worth noting for this clone: One end of the junction does not line up with germline, which may come from a read error. The chain joins TRBV7-6 to TRBJ2-2; possible D gene TRBD1, 6 bases. The germline gives CDR1 SGHVS, CDR2 FNYEAQ. The CDR3 is 14 residues long. Here the CDR3 reads CASSLAQGAGELFF. CDR3 DNA: TGTGCCAGCAGCCTAGCACAGGGAGCGGGGGAGCTGTTTTTT.

The chain uses TRBV19 and TRBJ1-5, with a weak D call TRBD1 (5 bases). Germline lookup yields CDR1 LNHDA and CDR2 SQIVND (reference sequence). Trimming pared 8 bases from V and 7 bases from J, leaving 12 bases between. The CDR3 sequence is 12 residues long. CDR3 DNA sequence: TGTGCCAGTGCAGGGTCTGGGCAGCCCCAGCATTTT. It encodes CASAGSGQPQHF.

This chain uses TRBV2 with TRBJ1-4, with 7 bases identical to TRBD1. This CDR3 is built from 13 residues. Per germline, CDR1 SNHLY and CDR2 FYNNEI. Germline trimming cut 10 bases from V and 8 bases from J; bases unmatched to any gene: 10. The CDR3 reads CATHTGTVEKLFF. CDR3 bases: TGTGCCACTCACACCGGGACAGTGGAAAAACTGTTTTTT.

The V call is TRBV30, the J call TRBJ2-1, with 10 bases lining up with TRBD2. The CDR3 has 14 residues. Looked up from germline, CDR1 is GTSNPN and CDR2 is SVGIG (reference sequence). V lost 4 bases and J lost 6; bases outside the gene matches: 6. CDR3 protein: CAWTIAGGLNEQFF. The CDR3 DNA reads TGTGCCTGGACTATAGCGGGAGGCCTCAATGAGCAGTTCTTC. The full variable domain, its missing parts supplied by reference TRBV30 and TRBJ2-1, is SQTIHQWPATLVQPVGSPLSLECTVEGTSNPNLYWYRQAAGRGLQLLFYSVGIGQISSEVPQNLSASRPQDRQFILSSKKLLLSDSGFYLCAWTIAGGLNEQFFGPGTRLTVL.

The chain employs TRBV2 and TRBJ1-4; 7 bases line up with TRBD1. Germline CDR1 is SNHLY and CDR2 is FYNNEI. This CDR3 region has 13 residues. V lost 6 bases and J lost 7; bases outside the gene matches: 5. Here the CDR3 DNA reads TGTGCCAGCAGGCAGTACAGGGGTGAAAAACTGTTTTTT. Protein sequence: CASRQYRGEKLFF.

V gene TRBV30 combines with J gene TRBJ2-6; D is unclear. The V end lost 4 bases, the J end lost 0 bases, and 22 bases lay between the germline ends. Germline CDR1 GTSNPN, CDR2 SVGIG (reference sequence). The CDR3 consists of 19 residues. The chain's CDR3 is CAWNPARVSPTSGANVLTF. The CDR3 nucleotides read TGTGCCTGGAACCCAGCCCGGGTATCCCCCACCTCTGGGGCCAACGTCCTGACTTTC.

V is TRBV5-4 and J is TRBJ2-3; D is perhaps TRBD2 (6 bases). V lost 0 bases, J lost 5 bases, and 13 bases lay in between. The CDR3 is 15 residues long. Germline-derived CDR1 and CDR2 are SGHNT and YYREEE (reference sequence). CDR3 sequence reads: CASSLVGGLVDTQYF. The DNA of the CDR3 is TGTGCCAGCAGCTTGGTGGGGGGATTGGTAGATACGCAGTATTTT.

The V and J genes are TRBV5-1 and TRBJ1-4; no firm D call. CDR3 length: 19 amino acids. The germline CDR1 and CDR2 sequences are SGHRS and YFSETQ. V dropped 0 bases and J dropped 8 bases, with 26 bases sitting between them. CDR3 protein: CASSLVPTSAARVREKLFF. Written as DNA, the CDR3 is TGCGCCAGCAGCTTGGTCCCCACGTCAGCGGCGCGGGTTCGCGAAAAACTGTTTTTT.

The rearrangement uses TRBV5-6 and TRBJ2-1; 7 bases align to TRBD1. The CDR3 runs 13 residues. Germline V gene data show CDR1 as SGHDT and CDR2 as YYEEEE. Unmatched junction bases numbered 6, after V lost 2 bases and J lost 10 bases. CDR3 in DNA: TGTGCCAGCAGCTTCGGTTACAGGGGCGAGCAGTTCTTC. Protein sequence: CASSFGYRGEQFF.

This chain connects TRBV5-6 to TRBJ2-7, with 8 bases aligning to TRBD1. The CDR3 is made up of 15 amino acids. Germline V gene lookup returns CDR1 SGHDT and CDR2 YYEEEE. V lost 1 base and J lost 0; bases outside the gene matches: 3. The CDR3 DNA reads TGTGCCAGCAGCTTGCCCGGACAGGGCTCCTACGAGCAGTACTTC. As protein: CASSLPGQGSYEQYF.

This chain connects TRBV9 to TRBJ1-3; D remains unclear. Germline assignment: CDR1 SGDLS and CDR2 YYNGEE. The CDR3 is 15 residues long. The V and J ends lost 4 bases and 0 bases respectively, with 11 bases between them. In DNA form, the CDR3 reads TGTGCCAGCAGCCCCCAAGGGAGCTCTGGAAACACCATATATTTT. Translated: CASSPQGSSGNTIYF.

The chain uses TRBV30 and TRBJ2-5, with 10 bases fitting TRBD2. V lost 2 bases to trimming and J lost 4 bases; unmatched junction nucleotides: 4. The germline CDR1 and CDR2 sequences are GTSNPN and SVGIG (reference sequence). The length of the CDR3 is 14 residues. CDR3 in DNA: TGTGCCTGGAGTTACCTAGCGGGGGCAGAGACCCAGTACTTC. Amino acids: CAWSYLAGAETQYF.

This clone was seen once. The V call is TRBV11-3, the J call TRBJ2-2; D unresolved. CDR1 and CDR2 (germline): SGHNT, YENEEA. The V gene lost 5 bases and the J gene lost 1 base, with 2 bases spanning the gap. The CDR3 has 12 residues. CDR3 protein: CASSLNTGELFF. CDR3 bases: TGTGCCAGCAGCCTGAACACCGGGGAGCTGTTTTTT.

V gene TRBV29-1 combines with J gene TRBJ1-1; 8 nucleotides agree with TRBD1. This CDR3 is 13 amino acids long. V was clipped by 6 bases and J by 1 base; unmatched bases: 4. Germline V gene lookup returns CDR1 SQVTM and CDR2 ANQGSEA. The CDR3 sequence: CSVHRGTNTEAFF. CDR3 nucleotide sequence: TGCAGCGTCCACAGGGGGACGAACACTGAAGCTTTCTTT.

V gene TRBV7-7 combines with J gene TRBJ2-2, with D tentatively TRBD1 (6 bases). Trimming took off 3 bases at V and 0 bases at J, with 17 bases between the two ends. The CDR3 has 18 amino acids. The germline CDR1 and CDR2 sequences are SSHAT and FNYEAQ (reference sequence). The CDR3 here is CASSFQGLQGANTGELFF. The CDR3 nucleotides are TGTGCCAGCAGCTTCCAGGGGCTACAGGGAGCGAACACCGGGGAGCTGTTTTTT.

This sequence joins TRBV11-2 and TRBJ2-7, with 8 nucleotides matching TRBD1. The germline CDR1 and CDR2 sequences are SGHAT and FQNNGV. The CDR3 covers 14 residues. The trim removed 1 base at V and 5 bases at J, leaving 4 bases unmatched. CDR3 DNA sequence: TGTGCCAGCAGCTTAGGACAGGGGTTGGACGAGCAGTACTTC. This codes for CASSLGQGLDEQYF.

This chain links TRBV5-1 with TRBJ2-7, with D possibly being TRBD1 (5 bases). Trimming shortened V by 0 bases and J by 3 bases, and 7 bases separated the two germline ends. Per the germline V gene, CDR1 is SGHRS and CDR2 is YFSETQ. This CDR3 comprises 13 residues. CDR3 in amino acids: CASSLEGFYEQYF. The CDR3 coding sequence is TGCGCCAGCAGCTTGGAGGGGTTCTACGAGCAGTACTTC. The full variable domain, completed using reference TRBV5-1 and TRBJ2-7, is KAGVTQTPRYLIKTRGQQVTLSCSPISGHRSVSWYQQTPGQGLQFLFEYFSETQRNKGNFPGRFSGRQFSNSRSEMNVSTLELGDSALYLCASSLEGFYEQYFGPGTRLTVT.